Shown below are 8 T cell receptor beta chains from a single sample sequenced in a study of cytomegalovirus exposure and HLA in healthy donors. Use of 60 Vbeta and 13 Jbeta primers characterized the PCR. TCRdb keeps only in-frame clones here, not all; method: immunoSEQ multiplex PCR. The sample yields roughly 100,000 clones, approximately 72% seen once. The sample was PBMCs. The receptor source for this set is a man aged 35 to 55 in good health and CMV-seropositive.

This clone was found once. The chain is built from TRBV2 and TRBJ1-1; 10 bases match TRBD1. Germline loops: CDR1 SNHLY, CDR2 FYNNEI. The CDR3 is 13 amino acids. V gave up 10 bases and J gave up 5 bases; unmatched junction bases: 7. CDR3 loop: CATSGQGDTEAFF. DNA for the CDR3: TGTGCCACTTCAGGACAGGGGGATACTGAAGCTTTCTTT.

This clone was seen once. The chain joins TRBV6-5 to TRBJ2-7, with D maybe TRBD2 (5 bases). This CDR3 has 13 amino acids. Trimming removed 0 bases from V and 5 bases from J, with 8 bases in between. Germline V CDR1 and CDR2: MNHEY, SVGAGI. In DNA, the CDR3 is TGTGCCAGCAGTTACTCGAAAGCGGACGAGCAGTACTTC. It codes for CASSYSKADEQYF.

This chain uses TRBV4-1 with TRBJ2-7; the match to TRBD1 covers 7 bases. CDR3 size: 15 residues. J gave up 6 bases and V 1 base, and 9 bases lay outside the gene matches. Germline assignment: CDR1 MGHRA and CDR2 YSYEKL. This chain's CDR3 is CASSQGQGWIGEQYF. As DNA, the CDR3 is TGCGCCAGCAGCCAAGGACAGGGCTGGATCGGCGAGCAGTACTTC.

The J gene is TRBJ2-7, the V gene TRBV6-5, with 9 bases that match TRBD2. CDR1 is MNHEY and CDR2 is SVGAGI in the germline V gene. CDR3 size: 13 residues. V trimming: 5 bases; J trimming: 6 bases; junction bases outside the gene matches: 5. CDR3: CASSRTSVGEQYF. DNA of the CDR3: TGTGCCAGCAGTCGGACTAGCGTGGGCGAGCAGTACTTC.

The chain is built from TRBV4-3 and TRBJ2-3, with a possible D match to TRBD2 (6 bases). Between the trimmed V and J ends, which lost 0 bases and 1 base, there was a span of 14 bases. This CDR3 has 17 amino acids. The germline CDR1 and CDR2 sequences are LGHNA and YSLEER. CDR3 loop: CASSQDPWGLRTDTQYF. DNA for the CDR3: TGCGCCAGCAGCCAAGACCCGTGGGGACTCCGCACAGATACGCAGTATTTT.

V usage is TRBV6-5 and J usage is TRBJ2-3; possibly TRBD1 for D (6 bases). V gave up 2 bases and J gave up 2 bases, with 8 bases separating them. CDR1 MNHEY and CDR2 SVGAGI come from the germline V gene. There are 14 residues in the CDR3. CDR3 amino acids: CASSYGDNTDTQYF. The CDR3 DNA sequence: TGTGCCAGCAGTTACGGGGACAACACAGATACGCAGTATTTT.

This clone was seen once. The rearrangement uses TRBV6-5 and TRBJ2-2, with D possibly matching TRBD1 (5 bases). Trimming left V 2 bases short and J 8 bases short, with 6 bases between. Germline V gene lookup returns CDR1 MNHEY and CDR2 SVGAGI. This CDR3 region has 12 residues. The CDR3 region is CASSYRQGELFF. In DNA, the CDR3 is TGTGCCAGCAGTTACCGACAGGGGGAGCTGTTTTTT.

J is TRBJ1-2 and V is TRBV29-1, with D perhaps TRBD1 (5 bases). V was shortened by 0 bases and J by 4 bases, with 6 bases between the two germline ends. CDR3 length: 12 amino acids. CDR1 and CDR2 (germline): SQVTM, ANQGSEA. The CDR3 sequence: CSVEEGGYGYTF. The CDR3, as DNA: TGCAGCGTTGAAGAGGGGGGCTATGGCTACACCTTC. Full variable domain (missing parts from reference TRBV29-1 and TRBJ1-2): SAVISQKPSRDICQRGTSLTIQCQVDSQVTMMFWYRQQPGQSLTLIATANQGSEATYESGFVIDKFPISRPNLTFSTLTVSNMSPEDSSIYLCSVEEGGYGYTFGSGTRLTVV.